This passage covers 13 T cell receptor beta chains from one sample sequenced in a study of identical twins. Each CDR3 protein gets one entry after TCRdb re-called the 5' RACE reads with MiXCR. The sample has 300,000 to 400,000 distinct CDR3 sequences; roughly 9% are singletons. Sequencing input: naive T cells sorted from blood. These TCRs come from a woman between 45 and 60 years old in good health.

This clonotype has just a few counts. This chain connects TRBV7-7 to TRBJ2-7; 12 bases align to TRBD2. In germline, CDR1 is SSHAT, CDR2 FNYEAQ (reference sequence). The CDR3 sequence is 16 residues long. With 5 bases clipped from V and 0 bases from J, the junction kept 5 bases outside the gene matches. DNA of the CDR3: TGTGCCAGCAGCGAAAGGACTAGCGGGAACTCCTACGAGCAGTACGTC. Residues: CASSERTSGNSYEQYV.

This clonotype has only a few counts. In DNA, the CDR3 is TGCGCCAGCGGAAGGAACACCGGGGAGCTGTTTTTT. It encodes CASGRNTGELFF. The rearrangement joins TRBV5-1 to TRBJ2-2; D call uncertain. Germline V CDR1 and CDR2: SGHRS, YFSETQ. With 7 bases removed from V and 1 base from J, the gap between germline ends came to 5 bases. This CDR3 is built from 12 residues.

Many counts were recorded for this clonotype. The chain couples TRBV6-1 to TRBJ1-1, with no clear D. Germline loops: CDR1 MNHNS, CDR2 SASEGT. Trimming left V 6 bases short and J 0 bases short, with 8 bases between. The CDR3 runs 13 residues. The CDR3 loop is CASSPQMNTEAFF. CDR3 sequence (DNA): TGTGCCAGCAGCCCACAGATGAACACTGAAGCTTTCTTT.

This chain joins TRBV20-1 and TRBJ2-1, with D maybe TRBD2 (5 bases). Trimming took off 0 bases at V and 7 bases at J, with 13 bases between the two ends. The CDR3 runs to 14 residues. In germline, CDR1 is DFQATT, CDR2 SNEGSKA (reference sequence). The CDR3 sequence: CSARDSKLVNEQFF. Here the CDR3 DNA reads TGCAGTGCTAGAGATAGTAAACTAGTAAATGAGCAGTTCTTC.

CDR3 loop: CASAGLGGNTIYF. In DNA form, the CDR3 reads TGTGCCAGCGCAGGGCTTGGCGGAAACACCATATATTTT. The chain carries TRBV5-5 and TRBJ1-3; tentatively, D is TRBD1 (5 bases). V was cut by 7 bases and J by 4 bases, with 12 bases left in between. Germline V gene lookup returns CDR1 SGHKS and CDR2 YYEKEE (reference sequence). CDR3 length: 13 amino acids.

The genes are TRBV28 and TRBJ2-1; unclear D gene. The CDR3 loop spans 12 amino acids. The germline V gene has CDR1 MDHEN and CDR2 SYDVKM. V was cut by 3 bases and J by 12 bases, with 12 bases left in between. The CDR3, as DNA: TGTGCCAGCAGTTTCTCGGGTAGTATGCAGTTCTTC. Its translation: CASSFSGSMQFF.

This clonotype came up a few times. The rearrangement links TRBV9 to TRBJ2-7; TRBD2 is a possible D gene (5 bases). The V gene lost 6 bases and the J gene lost 6 bases, with 16 bases spanning the gap. CDR1 is SGDLS, CDR2 YYNGEE, per germline. This CDR3 is 13 amino acids long. The CDR3 region has the DNA TGTGCCAGCACCGCCCGGGGTAATGGCGAGCAGTACTTC. Protein product: CASTARGNGEQYF. Filled out from reference TRBV9 and TRBJ2-7, the complete variable domain reads DSGVTQTPKHLITATGQRVTLRCSPRSGDLSVYWYQQSLDQGLQFLIQYYNGEERAKGNILERFSAQQFPDLHSELNLSSLELGDSALYFCASTARGNGEQYFGPGTRLTVT.

In the case of this clonotype: One junction end disagrees with the germline gene, perhaps due to a read error. The J gene is TRBJ2-3, the V gene TRBV2; possible D gene TRBD2, 5 bases. There are 14 residues in the CDR3. Germline-derived CDR1 and CDR2 are SNHLY and FYNNEI. This CDR3 reads CASSIWTVTDAQYF. The CDR3 nucleotides read TGTGCCAGCAGCATATGGACTGTCACAGATGCGCAGTATTTT.

This clonotype was observed a few times. The chain uses TRBV5-1 and TRBJ2-1; 10 nucleotides align to TRBD1. Germline V gene lookup returns CDR1 SGHRS and CDR2 YFSETQ. The CDR3 spans 14 residues. The ends lost 5 bases at V and 7 bases at J; junction bases unmatched: 6. The CDR3 here is CASSMGQGRNEQFF. The CDR3 bases are TGCGCCAGCAGTATGGGACAGGGGCGTAATGAGCAGTTCTTC.

This chain uses TRBV5-1 with TRBJ2-1; 8 nucleotides match TRBD2. Germline assignment: CDR1 SGHRS and CDR2 YFSETQ. The V gene end was trimmed by 2 bases and the J gene end by 3 bases; junction bases not matched to a gene: 4. The CDR3 consists of 15 residues. The DNA for the CDR3 is TGCGCCAGCAGCTTAGATAGCGGGGACTACAATGAGCAGTTCTTC. Protein sequence: CASSLDSGDYNEQFF.

This clonotype was observed a few times. J is TRBJ2-7 and V is TRBV7-9; 9 nucleotides line up with TRBD2. The CDR3 has 15 amino acids. Germline CDR1 SEHNR, CDR2 FQNEAQ (reference sequence). With V trimmed by 6 bases and J by 2 bases, 8 bases remained unmatched. CDR3 sequence (DNA): TGTGCCAGCAGTTTTACCGGGACTAGCCCCTACGAGCAGTACTTC. Its protein is CASSFTGTSPYEQYF. Using reference TRBV7-9 and TRBJ2-7 for the parts outside the CDR3, the full variable domain is DTGVSQNPRHKITKRGQNVTFRCDPISEHNRLYWYRQTLGQGPEFLTYFQNEAQLEKSRLLSDRFSAERPKGSFSTLEIQRTEQGDSAMYLCASSFTGTSPYEQYFGPGTRLTVT.

The table lists this clonotype with a few counts. The J gene is TRBJ1-5, the V gene TRBV24-1; a possible D gene is TRBD1 (6 bases). CDR1 and CDR2 from the germline V gene are KGHDR and SFDVKD. This CDR3 region has 14 residues. V was cut by 9 bases and J by 2 bases, with 13 bases left in between. CDR3 DNA sequence: TGTGCCACCTCTGCGGGGGGCGGCAATCAGCCCCAGCATTTT. Its protein product is CATSAGGGNQPQHF.

The J gene is TRBJ1-1, the V gene TRBV5-5, with D tentatively TRBD1 (5 bases). The germline gives CDR1 SGHKS, CDR2 YYEKEE (reference sequence). Trimming shortened V by 5 bases and J by 6 bases, and 11 bases separated the two germline ends. This CDR3 has 12 amino acids. The CDR3 reads CASRKQGPEAFF. The CDR3 coding sequence is TGTGCCAGCAGAAAGCAGGGACCTGAAGCTTTCTTT.